Each of the 5 T cell receptor beta chains below was sequenced from the same sample in a study of shared clonotypes between healthy human individuals. Sequenced by immunoSEQ multiplex PCR; TCRdb stores in-frame clones only, minus some. The sample has some 700,000 clones, less than 95% seen once. The specimen was memory CD8+ T cells from PBMCs. Subset denoted: CD45RO+ cells pooled with CCR7-negative TemRA cells. These receptors were collected from a man aged 18 to 35 in good health. Some clones in this sample may be carry-over from other donors' samples.

The rearrangement uses TRBV19 and TRBJ2-5; D not resolved. V was cut by 5 bases and J by 0 bases, with 10 bases left in between. Germline V gene lookup returns CDR1 LNHDA and CDR2 SQIVND (reference sequence). The CDR3 is 14 residues long. CDR3 amino acids: CASSPLGYQETQYF. In nucleotides, the CDR3 is TGTGCCAGTAGTCCCCTGGGCTACCAAGAGACCCAGTACTTC.

V is TRBV6-5 and J is TRBJ1-1; a weak D match, TRBD1 (6 bases). V was pared by 2 bases and J by 0 bases, with 13 bases between. The CDR3 runs 16 residues. The germline V gene encodes CDR1 MNHEY and CDR2 SVGAGI. CDR3 residues: CASSYDPGHLNTEAFF. DNA of the CDR3: TGTGCCAGCAGTTACGATCCGGGACACTTGAACACTGAAGCTTTCTTT.

The chain has TRBV11-1 and TRBJ2-3; 7 bases align to TRBD2. V was pared by 3 bases and J by 2 bases, with 5 bases of the junction left unmatched. The length of the CDR3 is 15 residues. Per the germline V gene, CDR1 is SGHAT and CDR2 is FQDESV (reference sequence). The CDR3 sequence: CASSFPGLLTDTQYF. The CDR3 coding sequence is TGTGCCAGCAGCTTTCCGGGACTACTCACAGATACGCAGTATTTT. Using reference TRBV11-1 and TRBJ2-3 for the parts outside the CDR3, the full variable domain is EAEVAQSPRYKITEKSQAVAFWCDPISGHATLYWYRQILGQGPELLVQFQDESVVDDSQLPKDRFSAERLKGVDSTLKIQPAELGDSAMYLCASSFPGLLTDTQYFGPGTRLTVL.

The chain joins TRBV27 to TRBJ2-4; D is undetermined. V was cut by 1 base and J by 1 base, with 14 bases left in between. The CDR3 length is 17 residues. Germline CDR1 is MNHEY and CDR2 is SMNVEV (reference sequence). The CDR3 is CASSLYPPAGAKNIQYF. CDR3 DNA: TGTGCCAGCAGTTTATACCCCCCGGCTGGGGCCAAAAACATTCAGTACTTC.

The chain recombines TRBV29-1 with TRBJ2-1; 8 bases align to TRBD2. Trimming took 0 bases from V and 2 from J; bases not matched to a gene: 3. The CDR3 length is 15 residues. Germline CDR1 reads SQVTM; CDR2 reads ANQGSEA. CDR3 in amino acids: CSVEEGAGAYNEQFF. CDR3 nucleotides: TGCAGCGTTGAAGAAGGAGCGGGAGCCTACAATGAGCAGTTCTTC.